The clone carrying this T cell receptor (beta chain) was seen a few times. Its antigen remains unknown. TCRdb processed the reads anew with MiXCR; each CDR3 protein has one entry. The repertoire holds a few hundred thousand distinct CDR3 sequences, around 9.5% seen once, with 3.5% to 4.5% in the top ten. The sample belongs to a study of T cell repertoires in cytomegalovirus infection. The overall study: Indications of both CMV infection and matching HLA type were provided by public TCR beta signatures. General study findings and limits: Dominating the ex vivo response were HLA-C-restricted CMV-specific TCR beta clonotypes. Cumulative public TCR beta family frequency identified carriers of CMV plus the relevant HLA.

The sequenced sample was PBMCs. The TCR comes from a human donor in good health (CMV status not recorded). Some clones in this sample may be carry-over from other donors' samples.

CDR3 protein: CASSLSAFNVGAYGYTF. The CDR3 region has the DNA TGTGCCAGCAGTTTGTCTGCATTTAATGTTGGGGCCTATGGCTACACCTTC. The V call is TRBV28, the J call TRBJ1-2; perhaps TRBD1 as D (5 bases). Germline V gene data show CDR1 as MDHEN and CDR2 as SYDVKM. Trimming shortened V by 3 bases and J by 4 bases, and 21 bases separated the two germline ends. This CDR3 has 17 residues.